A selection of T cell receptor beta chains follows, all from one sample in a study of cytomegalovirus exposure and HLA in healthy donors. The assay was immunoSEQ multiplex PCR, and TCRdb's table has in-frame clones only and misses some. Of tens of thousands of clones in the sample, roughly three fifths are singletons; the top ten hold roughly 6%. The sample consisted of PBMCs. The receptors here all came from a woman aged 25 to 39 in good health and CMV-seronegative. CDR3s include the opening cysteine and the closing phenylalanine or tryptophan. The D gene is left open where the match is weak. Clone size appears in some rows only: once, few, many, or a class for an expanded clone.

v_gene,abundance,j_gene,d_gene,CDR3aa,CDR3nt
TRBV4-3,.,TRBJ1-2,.,CASSQDFGGLGGYTF,TGCGCCAGCAGCCAAGATTTCGGGGGATTGGGGGGCTACACCTTC
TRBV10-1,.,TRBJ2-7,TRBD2,CASSEGLAGGQTYEQYF,TGCGCCAGCAGTGAGGGACTAGCGGGAGGGCAAACCTACGAGCAGTACTTC
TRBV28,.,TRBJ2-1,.,CASRDPGTKFEQFF,TGTGCCAGCAGAGACCCCGGGACAAAATTCGAGCAGTTCTTC
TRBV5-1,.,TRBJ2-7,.,CASSSGAGRGPLEEQYF,TGCGCCAGCAGCTCGGGGGCAGGGAGGGGACCTTTGGAAGAGCAGTACTTC
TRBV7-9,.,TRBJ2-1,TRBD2,CASSLRLAENNEQFF,TGTGCCAGCAGCTTAAGGCTAGCGGAGAACAATGAGCAGTTCTTC
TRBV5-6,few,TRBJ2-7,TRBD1,CASSFPGTGILKQYF,TGTGCCAGCAGCTTCCCCGGGACAGGGATCTTAAAGCAGTACTTC
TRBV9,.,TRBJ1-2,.,CASSVGEGRSLGYTF,TGTGCCAGCAGCGTAGGGGAGGGACGGTCGCTAGGCTACACCTTC
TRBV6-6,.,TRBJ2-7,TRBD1,CASSYGTGLEQYF,TGTGCCAGCAGTTACGGGACAGGGTTAGAGCAGTACTTC
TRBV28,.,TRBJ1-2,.,CASSLGQNYGYTF,TGTGCCAGCAGTTTAGGACAGAACTATGGCTACACCTTC
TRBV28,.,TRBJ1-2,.,CASSTVVSLLYGYTF,TGTGCCAGCAGCACGGTTGTTTCGCTACTGTATGGCTACACCTTC
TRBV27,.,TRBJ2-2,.,CAPFRADTGELFF,TGTGCACCCTTCAGGGCGGACACCGGGGAGCTGTTTTTT
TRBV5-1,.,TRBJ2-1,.,CASSLKGPGYNEQFF,TGCGCCAGCAGCTTAAAGGGGCCCGGCTACAATGAGCAGTTCTTC
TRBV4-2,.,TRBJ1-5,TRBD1,CASSQEGQGQPQHF,TGTGCCAGCAGCCAAGAGGGACAGGGGCAGCCCCAGCATTTT
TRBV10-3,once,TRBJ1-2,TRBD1,CAIRETGTGGLSGYTF,TGTGCCATCAGGGAAACCGGGACAGGGGGCTTAAGTGGCTACACCTTC
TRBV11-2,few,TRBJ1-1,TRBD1,CASSLSLQGGGAFF,TGTGCCAGCAGCTTATCGTTACAGGGGGGGGGAGCTTTCTTT
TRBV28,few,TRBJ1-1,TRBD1,CASSGDSLEAFF,TGTGCCAGCAGTGGGGACAGCCTTGAAGCTTTCTTT
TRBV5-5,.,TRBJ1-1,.,CASSLGLGRTEAFF,TGTGCCAGCAGCTTGGGGCTGGGCCGCACTGAAGCTTTCTTT
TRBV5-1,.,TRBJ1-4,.,CASSLGEAREKLFF,TGCGCCAGCAGCTTGGGAGAAGCGCGGGAAAAACTGTTTTTT
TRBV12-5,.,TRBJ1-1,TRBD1,CASGLVRQAGQENTEAFF,TGTGCTAGTGGTTTGGTACGTCAGGCGGGACAGGAGAACACTGAAGCTTTCTTT
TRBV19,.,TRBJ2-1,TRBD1,CACCFTGALPNEQFF,TGTGCCTGCTGCTTCACAGGGGCCCTCCCCAATGAGCAGTTCTTC
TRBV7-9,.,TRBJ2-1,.,CASSLAGGHEQFF,TGTGCCAGCAGCTTAGCGGGGGGGCATGAGCAGTTCTTC
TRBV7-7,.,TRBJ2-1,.,CASSLGLYNEQFF,TGTGCCAGCAGCTTAGGACTTTACAATGAGCAGTTCTTC
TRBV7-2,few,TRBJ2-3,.,CASSRPGLWGQYF,TGTGCCAGCAGCCGCCCCGGACTGTGGGGACAGTATTTT
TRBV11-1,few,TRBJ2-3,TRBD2,CASSFLGGSWGSDTQYF,TGTGCCAGCAGCTTTCTTGGCGGGAGTTGGGGGTCAGATACGCAGTATTTT
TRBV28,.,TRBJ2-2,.,CASSPGTISTGELFF,TGTGCCAGCAGTCCAGGGACAATATCCACCGGGGAGCTGTTTTTT
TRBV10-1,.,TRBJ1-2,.,CASSETGRGYGYTF,TGCGCCAGCAGTGAGACAGGGCGCGGCTATGGCTACACCTTC
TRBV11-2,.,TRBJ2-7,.,CASSLWRFLGEQYF,TGTGCCAGCAGCTTATGGAGGTTTCTGGGCGAGCAGTACTTC
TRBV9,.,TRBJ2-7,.,CASSVVARGEQYF,TGTGCCAGCAGCGTAGTCGCCCGGGGCGAGCAGTACTTC
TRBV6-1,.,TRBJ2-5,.,CASSEGWYPAEETQYF,TGTGCCAGCAGTGAAGGTTGGTACCCGGCGGAGGAGACCCAGTACTTC
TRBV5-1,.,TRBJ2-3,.,CASSLRGSTDTQYF,TGCGCCAGCAGCTTGCGAGGAAGCACAGATACGCAGTATTTT